This T cell receptor beta chain was observed in a study of OX40 agonist ivuxolimab in advanced cancers. Method: immunoSEQ multiplex PCR; TCRdb's copy keeps in-frame clones and lacks some. The data contain roughly 56,000 clones, 84% of them seen just once; the ten biggest clones take up under 6%. The V end was cut by 0 bases, the J end by 6 bases, with 12 bases between. The germline CDR1 and CDR2 sequences are SGHAT and FQNNGV. This CDR3 is 14 amino acids long. Sequenced here: CD4+ or CD8+ T cells sorted from blood, sampled in a trial of the OX40 agonist ivuxolimab. The chain uses TRBV11-2 and TRBJ2-7, with D possibly being TRBD1 (6 bases). The sequence was obtained from an adult with an advanced solid tumor such as melanoma, head and neck, liver or kidney cancer. This chain's CDR3 is CASSLERAGVEQYF. The CDR3, as DNA: TGTGCCAGCAGCTTAGAACGAGCAGGGGTCGAGCAGTACTTC.